Detailed here is one T cell receptor (beta chain). What antigen it recognizes has not been identified. The input lacks base qualities; no much larger clone sits a single base away. Each clonotype received, on average, about 10x coverage in deep resolution sequencing performed on a MiSeq, where the target depth lay between 1 in 1 million and 1 in 200,000 T cells. TCR beta libraries were generated with the immunoSEQ hsTCRB Kit. On the authors' methods: The data were analyzed with ImmunoSEQ Analyzer and ImmunoSEQ Data Assistant, and V, D and J gene assignments followed IMGT definitions. Clonality, with values ranging from 0 to 1, was calculated as one minus the normalized Shannon entropy of productive rearrangement frequencies. Only overrepresented clonotypes making up at least 0.05% of the repertoire of each patient were included in the public clonotype analysis. Roughly 13 repertoires from age-matched healthy donors, obtained from immuneACCESS, served as clonality controls. Here the immuneACCESS table is served through TCRdb, limited to in-frame sequences with V and J called. Missing clones are a known gap in these copies; in checked studies unresolved V genes cover under half, and the rest lacks a known reason. That table is the source of V, J and clone size, and D and trimming were worked out from the DNA. The sample table lists 150,000 to 200,000 clones, around nine tenths of them with a count of one. The ten largest clones take up roughly 3% of the sample.

Sample time point, as interpreted from the label and publication: progressive disease on ibrutinib. For TCR beta library preparation, roughly 2 micrograms of genomic DNA was extracted from cryopreserved PBMCs. High-throughput TCR beta sequencing was performed on longitudinal blood samples from CLL patients receiving ibrutinib monotherapy. The patients took part in an open-label, single-center phase 2 trial of ibrutinib monotherapy. The data stem from a study of cytotoxic CD8 clonotypes in ibrutinib-treated CLL (dated by TCRdb to the early 2020s). About the study as a whole: The cohort was composed of approximately 11 relapsed/refractory and fewer than 16 treatment-naive patients; IGHV unmutated status was identified in 17 to 18 patients. Responses were partial in approximately 24 patients and complete in 2; after median about 68 months follow-up, some 15 stayed in remission and about twelve progressed. Response samples were obtained after a median of around eleven months of treatment, with a range of roughly 6 to 36 months. Cryopreserved peripheral blood mononuclear cells were obtained before treatment, at response, and at either sustained remission or disease progression. Samples averaged approximately 260,000 productive templates and 90,000 to 100,000 productive rearrangements. Patients were still on ibrutinib when every remission and progressive disease sample was collected. Of the roughly 90 people in the trial, about two dozen had longitudinal samples available.

The study at large found these results: Sampling times were not matched between sustained-remission and progressing patients, and lymph node repertoires were not studied. At ibrutinib response clonality went up, during sustained remission it held steady, and at progression it dropped back toward baseline. Public clonotypes were rare and either contracted or stayed stable during treatment, and the rise in clonality at ibrutinib response reflected the expansion of private clonotypes. At baseline, clonality was higher than in age-matched healthy donors and showed a strong correlation with circulating CD8+ T-cell counts.

The input for sequencing was PBMCs, taken at disease progression, from a patient treated with ibrutinib. This TCR was sampled from a human donor with chronic lymphocytic leukemia.

CDR3 protein: CASSSGGRLPEAFF. At the DNA level, the sequence is TGTGCCAGCAGTTCCGGGGGGCGTCTACCTGAAGCTTTCTTT. The rearranged chain carries TRBV6-5 and TRBJ1-1, and the D gene may be TRBD1, 6 bases matching. The germline V gene sets CDR1 to MNHEY and CDR2 to SVGAGI. The CDR3 numbers 14 residues from cysteine through phenylalanine. Only the CDR3 region is kept as DNA, spanning 42 bases read in frame from base 1. A distance of 15 bases separates the germline ends of V and J, which lose 4 bases and 6 bases respectively.